These 4 T cell receptor beta chains originate from one sample sequenced in a study of T-cell reconstitution after alpha-beta-depleted transplantation in children. Preparation of the TCRbeta library involved a method that used unique molecular identifiers. A single record per CDR3 protein comes from TCRdb applying MiXCR to the PCR reads. Of hundreds of thousands of distinct CDR3 sequences in the sample, under 30% are singletons; the top ten hold about 2.6%. Sample: PBMCs, taken before TCRalphabeta/CD19-depleted stem cell transplant. These TCRs come from a girl aged 2-9 years with Fanconi anemia, due to receive a stem cell transplant.

The J gene is TRBJ1-3, the V gene TRBV28, with a weak D call TRBD1 (5 bases). Trimming took 4 bases from V and 4 from J, leaving 14 bases between them. CDR1 MDHEN and CDR2 SYDVKM come from the germline V gene. This CDR3 spans 15 amino acids. The DNA for the CDR3 is TGTGCCAGCAGTTCAAGCGGGCAGGGCGGAAACACCATATATTTT. This gives the protein CASSSSGQGGNTIYF.

This clonotype was picked up many times. The J gene is TRBJ2-1, the V gene TRBV4-2, with D perhaps matching TRBD1 (6 bases). The CDR3 length is 17 residues. V shed 0 bases and J shed 0 bases, with 12 bases lying between them. Germline CDR1 and CDR2: LGHNA and YNFKEQ. The CDR3 DNA sequence: TGTGCCAGCAGCCAAGATCGGGACAATTACTCCTACAATGAGCAGTTCTTC. Translated: CASSQDRDNYSYNEQFF.

The chain has TRBV7-3 and TRBJ2-2, with D possibly being TRBD1 (6 bases). V was cut by 5 bases and J by 3 bases, with 10 bases left in between. This CDR3 comprises 14 residues. CDR1 is SGHTA and CDR2 is FQGTGA in the germline V gene. CDR3 protein: CASSKQGYTGELFF. CDR3 coding DNA: TGTGCCAGCAGCAAACAGGGATACACCGGGGAGCTGTTTTTT.

The chain carries TRBV3-1 and TRBJ2-7, with 9 bases fitting TRBD1. The germline V gene encodes CDR1 LGHDT and CDR2 YNNKEL (reference sequence). The length of the CDR3 is 14 residues. J lost 4 bases, V lost 1 base, and 2 bases had no gene match. DNA of the CDR3: TGTGCCAGCAGCCAAGTGACAGGGGGGTACGAGCAGTACTTC. Its protein product is CASSQVTGGYEQYF.